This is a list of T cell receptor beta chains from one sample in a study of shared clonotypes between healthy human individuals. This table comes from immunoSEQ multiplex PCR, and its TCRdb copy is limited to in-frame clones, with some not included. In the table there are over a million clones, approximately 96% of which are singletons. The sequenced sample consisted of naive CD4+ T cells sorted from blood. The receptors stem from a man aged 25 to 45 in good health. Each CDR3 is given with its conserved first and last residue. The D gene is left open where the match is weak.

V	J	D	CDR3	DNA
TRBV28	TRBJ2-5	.	CASSPVGRLETQYF	TGTGCCAGCAGTCCGGTCGGCAGACTAGAGACCCAGTACTTC
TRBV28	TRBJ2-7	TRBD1	CASRPGQGAYEQYF	TGTGCCAGCAGGCCGGGACAGGGGGCATACGAGCAGTACTTC
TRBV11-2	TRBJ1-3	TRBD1	CASSLGQGAGNTIYF	TGTGCCAGCAGCTTAGGACAGGGGGCTGGAAACACCATATATTTT
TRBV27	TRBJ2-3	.	CASSPTGDTQYF	TGTGCCAGCAGTCCGACCGGGGATACGCAGTATTTT
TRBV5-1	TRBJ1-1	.	CASSFAREDTEAFF	TGCGCCAGCAGCTTCGCCAGGGAGGACACTGAAGCTTTCTTT
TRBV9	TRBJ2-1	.	CASSVGGVSSYNEQFF	TGTGCCAGCAGCGTAGGGGGCGTTAGCTCCTACAATGAGCAGTTCTTC
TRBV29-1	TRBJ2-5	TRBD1	CSVTGSGETQYF	TGCAGCGTGACAGGGAGCGGCGAGACCCAGTACTTC
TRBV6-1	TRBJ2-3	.	CASSESRSTDTQYF	TGTGCCAGCAGTGAGTCCAGAAGCACAGATACGCAGTATTTT
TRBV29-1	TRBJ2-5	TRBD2	CSVPTSGSRATQYF	TGCAGCGTACCTACTAGCGGGAGTCGCGCGACCCAGTACTTC
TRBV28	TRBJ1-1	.	CASSFYGNTEAFF	TGTGCCAGCAGTTTTTACGGGAACACTGAAGCTTTCTTT
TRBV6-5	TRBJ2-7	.	CASKRGRDYEQYF	TGTGCCAGCAAAAGGGGTAGGGACTACGAGCAGTACTTC